These 18 T cell receptor beta chains were sequenced from one sample in a study of CD8+CD57+ T cells in acquired aplastic anemia. Template material for TCR beta VDJ and CDR3 profiling consisted of genomic DNA. Each CDR3 protein gets one entry after TCRdb re-called the reads with MiXCR. The sample shows about 160,000 distinct CDR3 sequences, around 45% of them seen only once. The sample consisted of sorted CD4+, CD8+, or CD8+CD57+ T cells (not recorded which) from PBMCs. These receptors came from a human donor in good health.

Concerning this clonotype: A much larger clone is a single base away; this may be a read error. V is TRBV6-1 and J is TRBJ2-7; 12 bases match TRBD1. This CDR3 comprises 16 residues. Germline assignment: CDR1 MNHNS and CDR2 SASEGT. DNA of the CDR3: TGTGCCAGCAGACTCGCGCCGGGACAGGGGGCTTACGGGCAGTACTTC. It is translated as CASRLAPGQGAYGQYF.

In this sample, this clonotype turned up many times. This chain connects TRBV7-2 to TRBJ1-4; perhaps TRBD1 as D (6 bases). CDR3 length: 15 residues. Trimming cost V 2 bases and J 5 bases, with 12 bases left between them. The germline V gene encodes CDR1 SGHTA and CDR2 FQGNSA. The CDR3 sequence is CASSLSGGQNEKLFF. The CDR3 DNA reads as TGTGCCAGCAGCTTATCGGGTGGACAGAATGAAAAACTGTTTTTT.

V is TRBV12-3 or TRBV12-4 and J is TRBJ2-3; perhaps D is TRBD1 or TRBD2 (5 bases each). The CDR3 spans 15 residues. V was clipped by 4 bases and J by 6 bases, with 17 bases between them. For the CDR3, the DNA is TGTGCCAGCAGTTACCAGGGCGCGGGTATGGATACGCAGTATTTT. It codes for CASSYQGAGMDTQYF.

The chain has TRBV12-3 or TRBV12-4 and TRBJ1-5; 7 bases align to TRBD1. The J segment lost 5 bases and the V segment lost 1 base, leaving 2 bases of the junction unmatched. The CDR3 has 14 residues. The CDR3 loop reads CASSLGQGHQPQHF. DNA for the CDR3: TGTGCCAGCAGTTTAGGACAGGGTCATCAGCCCCAGCATTTT.

This clonotype was counted only a few times. The chain employs TRBV28 and TRBJ1-5; no clear D gene. From germline, CDR1 is MDHEN and CDR2 SYDVKM. The CDR3 extends over 12 amino acids. Trimming removed 1 base from V and 5 bases from J, with 3 bases in between. The CDR3 protein is CASSLLDQPQHF. As DNA, the CDR3 is TGTGCCAGCAGTTTATTGGATCAGCCCCAGCATTTT.

In this sample, this clonotype turned up once. The rearrangement uses TRBV9 and TRBJ1-2; perhaps TRBD1 as D (6 bases). The CDR3 is 17 amino acids. Between the trimmed V and J ends, which lost 3 bases and 6 bases, there was a span of 24 bases. The germline V gene encodes CDR1 SGDLS and CDR2 YYNGEE. This CDR3 reads CASSETLQGNNPHGYTF. The CDR3 DNA follows: TGTGCCAGCAGCGAGACCCTACAGGGAAATAATCCCCATGGCTACACCTTC. Variable domain in full (rest from reference TRBV9 and TRBJ1-2): DSGVTQTPKHLITATGQRVTLRCSPRSGDLSVYWYQQSLDQGLQFLIQYYNGEERAKGNILERFSAQQFPDLHSELNLSSLELGDSALYFCASSETLQGNNPHGYTFGSGTRLTVV.

This clonotype was seen repeatedly, ten times or more. The chain is built from TRBV15 and TRBJ2-4, with D possibly being TRBD2 (5 bases). The CDR3 is made up of 15 amino acids. V was shortened by 3 bases and J by 5 bases, with 14 bases between the two germline ends. Germline CDR1 LNHNV, CDR2 YYDKDF (reference sequence). CDR3 protein: CATSSWGVRENIQYF. CDR3 DNA sequence: TGTGCCACCAGCAGCTGGGGAGTAAGGGAAAACATTCAGTACTTC.

The chain carries TRBV30 and TRBJ1-6; TRBD1 is a possible D gene (6 bases). The CDR3 contains 16 residues. The V end was cut by 3 bases, the J end by 0 bases, with 12 bases between. Germline CDR1 and CDR2: GTSNPN and SVGIG (reference sequence). CDR3 residues: CAWSGQSSSYNSPLHF. The CDR3 DNA reads as TGTGCCTGGAGCGGACAGTCTAGCTCCTATAATTCACCCCTCCACTTT.

On this clonotype: A read error may explain this, as a much larger clone is one base away. The V and J genes are TRBV2 and TRBJ2-7; D gene uncertain. Germline CDR1 reads SNHLY; CDR2 reads FYNNEI. The CDR3 is 13 residues long. The CDR3 region is CASSEQANYERYF. For the CDR3, the DNA is TGTGCCAGCAGTGAACAAGCGAACTACGAGCGGTACTTC.

The chain is built from TRBV2 and TRBJ1-1; the D gene is possibly TRBD1 (6 bases). This CDR3 comprises 16 residues. The germline gives CDR1 SNHLY, CDR2 FYNNEI. The germline V and J ends were trimmed by 2 bases and 1 base, with 14 bases remaining between them. CDR3 coding DNA: TGTGCCAGCAGTGAAAGGGGGGGGGCAAGGAACACTGAAGCTTTCTTT. Protein: CASSERGGARNTEAFF.

The sample holds many counts of this clonotype. This CDR3 is CSGSGQGGNRAFF. For the CDR3, the DNA is TGCAGCGGCTCGGGACAGGGAGGCAATAGAGCTTTCTTT. The chain couples TRBV29-1 to TRBJ1-1; 9 bases align to TRBD1. From germline, CDR1 is SQVTM and CDR2 ANQGSEA. The CDR3 loop spans 13 amino acids. Trimming cost V 7 bases and J 10 bases; bases outside gene matches: 13. Variable domain in full (rest from reference TRBV29-1 and TRBJ1-1): SAVISQKPSRDICQRGTSLTIQCQVDSQVTMMFWYRQQPGQSLTLIATANQGSEATYESGFVIDKFPISRPNLTFSTLTVSNMSPEDSSIYLCSGSGQGGNRAFFGQGTRLTVV.

This clonotype was seen repeatedly, ten times or more. This chain links TRBV7-6 with TRBJ2-5; D might be TRBD1 or TRBD2, each matching 7 bases. Germline CDR1 reads SGHVS; CDR2 reads FNYEAQ. V shed 2 bases and J shed 1 base, with 11 bases lying between them. CDR3 size: 15 residues. The CDR3 DNA reads as TGTGCCAGCAGCTTACAGGGGGGGCCCCAAGAGACCCAGTACTTC. Encoded protein: CASSLQGGPQETQYF.

With respect to this clonotype: This may arise from a read error, as a much more abundant clone is one base away. The chain couples TRBV5-8 to TRBJ1-4; perhaps TRBD1 as D (5 bases). V lost 7 bases to trimming and J lost 4 bases, with 14 bases between them. The CDR3 has 14 amino acids. Germline V gene lookup returns CDR1 SGHTS and CDR2 YDEGEE. This CDR3 reads CASGPDTVNEKLFF. As DNA, the CDR3 is TGTGCCAGCGGCCCGGACACCGTTAATGAAAAACTGTTTTTT.

The V and J genes are TRBV25-1 and TRBJ1-1; D is uncertain. The length of the CDR3 is 13 residues. Trimming took off 4 bases at V and 4 bases at J, with 10 bases between the two ends. Germline V CDR1 and CDR2: MGHDK, SYGVNS. The CDR3 DNA follows: TGTGCCAGCAGTGGAAGTCGGGTCACTGAAGCTTTCTTT. This codes for CASSGSRVTEAFF.

There are many counts of this clonotype. This chain connects TRBV5-1 to TRBJ2-2; tentative D call: TRBD2 (5 bases). Looked up from germline, CDR1 is SGHRS and CDR2 is YFSETQ. This CDR3 has 17 amino acids. The V and J ends lost 2 bases and 0 bases respectively, with 14 bases between them. In DNA, the CDR3 is TGCGCCAGCAGCTTCGGTTTTACGGGATCGAACACCGGGGAGCTGTTTTTT. This sequence encodes CASSFGFTGSNTGELFF.

This clonotype was seen only a few times. The chain recombines TRBV27 with TRBJ2-7; 9 bases fit TRBD1. The CDR3 spans 15 residues. V shed 6 bases and J 2 bases; nucleotides not matched to a gene: 8. Looked up from germline, CDR1 is MNHEY and CDR2 is SMNVEV (reference sequence). CDR3 bases: TGTGCCAGCAGACCCTACCGGGACAGGGCCTACGAGCAGTACTTC. It encodes CASRPYRDRAYEQYF.

This clonotype was seen at least ten times. The V gene is TRBV20-1, the J gene TRBJ1-2; D may be TRBD1 (6 bases). Per germline, CDR1 DFQATT and CDR2 SNEGSKA (reference sequence). The V end lost 3 bases, the J end lost 4 bases, and 12 bases lay between the germline ends. The CDR3 loop spans 13 amino acids. CDR3: CSARLGASYGYTF. In DNA form, the CDR3 reads TGCAGTGCTAGGTTGGGGGCCTCCTATGGCTACACCTTC.

This clonotype came up many times. The chain is built from TRBV6-1 and TRBJ1-2, with TRBD1 as a possible D gene (5 bases). There are 16 residues in the CDR3. V was pared by 7 bases and J by 0 bases, with 18 bases between. Germline V gene lookup returns CDR1 MNHNS and CDR2 SASEGT. This CDR3 reads CASTQAAGGTNYGYTF. The DNA for the CDR3 is TGTGCCAGCACTCAGGCCGCGGGGGGAACTAACTATGGCTACACCTTC.